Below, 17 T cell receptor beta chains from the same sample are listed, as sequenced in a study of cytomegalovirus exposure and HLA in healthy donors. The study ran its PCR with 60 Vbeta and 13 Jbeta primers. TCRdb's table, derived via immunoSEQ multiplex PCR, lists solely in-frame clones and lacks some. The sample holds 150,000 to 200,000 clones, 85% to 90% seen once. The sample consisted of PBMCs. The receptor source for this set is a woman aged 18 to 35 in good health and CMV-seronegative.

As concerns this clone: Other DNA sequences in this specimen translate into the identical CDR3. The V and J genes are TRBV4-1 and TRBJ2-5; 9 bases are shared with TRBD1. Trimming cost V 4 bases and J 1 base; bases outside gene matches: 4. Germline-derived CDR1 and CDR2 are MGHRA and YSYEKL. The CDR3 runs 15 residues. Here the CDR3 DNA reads TGCGCCAGCAGCCTTCCGGGACAGGGCCAAGAGACCCAGTACTTC. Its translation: CASSLPGQGQETQYF.

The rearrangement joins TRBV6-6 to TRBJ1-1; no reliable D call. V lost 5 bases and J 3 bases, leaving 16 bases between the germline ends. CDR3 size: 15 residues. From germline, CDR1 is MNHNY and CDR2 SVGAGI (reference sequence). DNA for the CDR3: TGTGCCAGCAGTCCTTTCGCGACACCCTACACTGAAGCTTTCTTT. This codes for CASSPFATPYTEAFF.

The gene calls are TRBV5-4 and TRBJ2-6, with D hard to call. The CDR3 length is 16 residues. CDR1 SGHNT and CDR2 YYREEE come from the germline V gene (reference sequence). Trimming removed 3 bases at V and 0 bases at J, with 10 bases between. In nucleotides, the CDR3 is TGTGCCAGCAGCTACGGTCTAAACTCTGGGGCCAACGTCCTGACTTTC. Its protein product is CASSYGLNSGANVLTF.

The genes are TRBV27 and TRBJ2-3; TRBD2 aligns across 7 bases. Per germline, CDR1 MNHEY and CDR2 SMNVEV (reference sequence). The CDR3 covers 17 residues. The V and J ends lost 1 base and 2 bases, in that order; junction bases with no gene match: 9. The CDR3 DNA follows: TGTGCCAGCAGTTTATGGGAAGCGGGGAACTTCACAGATACGCAGTATTTT. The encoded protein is CASSLWEAGNFTDTQYF.

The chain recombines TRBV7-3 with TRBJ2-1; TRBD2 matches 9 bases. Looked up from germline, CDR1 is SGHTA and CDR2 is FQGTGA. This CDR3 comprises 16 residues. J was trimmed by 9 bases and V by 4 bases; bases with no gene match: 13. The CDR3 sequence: CASSSPGLAGSSEQFF. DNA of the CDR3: TGTGCCAGCAGCTCCCCCGGTCTAGCGGGATCAAGTGAGCAGTTCTTC.

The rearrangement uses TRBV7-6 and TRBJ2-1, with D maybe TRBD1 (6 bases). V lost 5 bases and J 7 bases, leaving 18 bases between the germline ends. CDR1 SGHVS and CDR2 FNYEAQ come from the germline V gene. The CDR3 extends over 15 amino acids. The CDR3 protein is CASSAGTIAWNEQFF. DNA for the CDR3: TGTGCCAGCAGCGCCGGGACAATAGCGTGGAATGAGCAGTTCTTC.

The CDR3 loop is CASSSRGLAAEQFF. CDR3 sequence (DNA): TGTGCCAGCAGCTCCCGAGGACTAGCGGCTGAGCAGTTCTTC. This chain links TRBV4-2 with TRBJ2-1; the match to TRBD2 covers 10 bases. Germline loops: CDR1 LGHNA, CDR2 YNFKEQ. The CDR3 runs to 14 residues. The J segment lost 9 bases and the V segment lost 5 bases, leaving 7 bases of the junction unmatched.

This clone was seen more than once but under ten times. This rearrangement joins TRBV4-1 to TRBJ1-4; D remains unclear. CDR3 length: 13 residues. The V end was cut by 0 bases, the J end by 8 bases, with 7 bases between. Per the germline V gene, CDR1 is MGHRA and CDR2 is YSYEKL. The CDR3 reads CASSQEVGEKLFF. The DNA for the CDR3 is TGCGCCAGCAGCCAAGAAGTCGGGGAAAAACTGTTTTTT.

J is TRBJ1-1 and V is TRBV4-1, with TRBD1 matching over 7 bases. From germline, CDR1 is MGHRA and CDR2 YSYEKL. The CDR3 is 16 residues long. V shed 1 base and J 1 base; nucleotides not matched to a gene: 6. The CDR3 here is CASSQVVGDRNTEAFF. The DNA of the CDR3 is TGCGCCAGCAGCCAAGTAGTAGGGGACAGGAACACTGAAGCTTTCTTT.

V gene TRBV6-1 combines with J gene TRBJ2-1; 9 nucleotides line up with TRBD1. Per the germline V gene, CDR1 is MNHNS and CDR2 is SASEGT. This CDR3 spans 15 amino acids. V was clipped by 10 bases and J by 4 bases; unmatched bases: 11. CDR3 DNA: TGTGCCACCCGGGGAGGGACAGGGACTTACAATGAGCAGTTCTTC. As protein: CATRGGTGTYNEQFF.

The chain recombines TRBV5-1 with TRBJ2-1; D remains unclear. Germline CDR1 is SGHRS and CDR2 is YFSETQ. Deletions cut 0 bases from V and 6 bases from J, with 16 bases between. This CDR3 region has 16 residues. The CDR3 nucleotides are TGCGCCAGCAGCTTGGCCCAGGTTAACTCGCGCAATGAGCAGTTCTTC. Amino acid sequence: CASSLAQVNSRNEQFF.

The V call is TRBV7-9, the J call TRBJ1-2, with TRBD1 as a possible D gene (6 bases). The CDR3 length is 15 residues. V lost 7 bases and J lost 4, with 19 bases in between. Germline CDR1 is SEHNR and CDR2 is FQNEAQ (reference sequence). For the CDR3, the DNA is TGTGCCAGCAACACAAACCAGGGACAAGTCTATGGCTACACCTTC. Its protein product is CASNTNQGQVYGYTF.

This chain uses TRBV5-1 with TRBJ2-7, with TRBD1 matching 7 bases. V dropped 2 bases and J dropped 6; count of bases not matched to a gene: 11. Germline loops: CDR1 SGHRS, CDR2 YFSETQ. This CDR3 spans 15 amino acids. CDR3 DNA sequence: TGCGCCAGCAGCTTACTGGGACAGCCCCAGTCCGAGCAGTACTTC. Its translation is CASSLLGQPQSEQYF.

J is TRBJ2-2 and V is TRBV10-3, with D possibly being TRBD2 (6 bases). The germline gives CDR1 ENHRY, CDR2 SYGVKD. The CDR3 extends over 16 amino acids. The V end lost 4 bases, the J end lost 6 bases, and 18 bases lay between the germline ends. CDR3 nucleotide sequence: TGTGCCATCAGTGTATATCCTAGCGCTGAATCCGGGGAGCTGTTTTTT. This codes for CAISVYPSAESGELFF.

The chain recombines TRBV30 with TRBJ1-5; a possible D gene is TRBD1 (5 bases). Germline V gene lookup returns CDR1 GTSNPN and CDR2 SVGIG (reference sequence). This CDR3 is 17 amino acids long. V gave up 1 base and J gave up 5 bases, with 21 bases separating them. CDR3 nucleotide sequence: TGTGCCTGGAGTGGTAAGCCGGGACTGTGGGGAGATCAGCCCCAGCATTTT. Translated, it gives CAWSGKPGLWGDQPQHF.

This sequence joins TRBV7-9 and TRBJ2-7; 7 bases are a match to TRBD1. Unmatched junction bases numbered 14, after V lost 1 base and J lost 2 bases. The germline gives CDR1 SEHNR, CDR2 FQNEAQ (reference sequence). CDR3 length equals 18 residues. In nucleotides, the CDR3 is TGTGCCAGCAGCTTAGTATACGGTGGACAGGCGGTTACCTACGAGCAGTACTTC. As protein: CASSLVYGGQAVTYEQYF.

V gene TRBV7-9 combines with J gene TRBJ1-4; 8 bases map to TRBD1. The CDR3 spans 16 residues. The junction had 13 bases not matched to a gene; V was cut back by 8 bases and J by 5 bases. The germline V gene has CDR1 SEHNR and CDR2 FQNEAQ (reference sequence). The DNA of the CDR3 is TGTGCCAGCGGAAAGATTTCAGGGGGCCTCAATGAAAAACTGTTTTTT. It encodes CASGKISGGLNEKLFF. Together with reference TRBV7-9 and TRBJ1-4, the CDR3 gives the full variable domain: DTGVSQNPRHKITKRGQNVTFRCDPISEHNRLYWYRQTLGQGPEFLTYFQNEAQLEKSRLLSDRFSAERPKGSFSTLEIQRTEQGDSAMYLCASGKISGGLNEKLFFGSGTQLSVL.